A selection of T cell receptor beta chains follows, all from one sample in a study of Ad26.COV2.S vaccination and SARS-CoV-2 variants. TCRdb keeps only in-frame clones here, not all; method: immunoSEQ multiplex PCR. Here the sample spans about 680,000 clones, more than 80% being singletons. Sample: peripheral blood, taken in a trial of Ad26.COV2.S vaccine versus placebo. All receptors come from a person between 18 and 65 years old who received the Ad26.COV2.S COVID-19 vaccine or a placebo. The CDR3 runs from the conserved cysteine through the conserved F or W. D genes are given only for firm matches. Clone size appears in some rows only: once, few, many, or a class for an expanded clone.

clone_size,v_call,d_call,j_call,cdr3_nt,cdr3_aa
.,TRBV24-1,.,TRBJ2-1,TGTGCCACCAGTGATTTCGGCCGGCGGGGAGGCTACAATGAGCAGTTCTTC,CATSDFGRRGGYNEQFF
.,TRBV7-9,.,TRBJ1-2,TGTGCCAGCAGCCACGAGGACAGCCCTTGGGGCTACACCTTC,CASSHEDSPWGYTF
.,TRBV10-3,TRBD2,TRBJ2-1,TGTGCCATCAGTGTCAGTGCGGGGGGCCCCTCCTACAATGAGCAGTTCTTC,CAISVSAGGPSYNEQFF
once,TRBV19,.,TRBJ1-5,TGTGCCAGTAGTCCCTCTCAGGGGCCCTTGCCCCAGCATTTT,CASSPSQGPLPQHF
.,TRBV2,.,TRBJ2-1,TGTGCCAGCAGTGAAGCGTCGGAGGACCAGGTGCAGTTCTTC,CASSEASEDQVQFF
once,TRBV11-3,TRBD1,TRBJ2-2,TGTGCCAGCAGCTCATCGACAGGGTCCGGGGAGCTGTTTTTT,CASSSSTGSGELFF
once,TRBV25-1,TRBD2,TRBJ2-3,TGTGCCAGCAGTGAAGTCCAGCGGGGGCCGAGGGATACGCAGTATTTT,CASSEVQRGPRDTQYF
.,TRBV7-2,.,TRBJ1-2,TGTGCCAGCAGCCCCCGGGACGGAGCTAACTATGGCTACACCTTC,CASSPRDGANYGYTF
.,TRBV7-2,.,TRBJ1-6,TGTGCCAGCAGCTTAGAGGGGTTTGGGAATTCACCCCTCCACTTT,CASSLEGFGNSPLHF
once,TRBV25-1,.,TRBJ2-7,TGTGCCAGCAGTGGCCCCCGTAGCGGTGTTACGAAGCAGTACTTC,CASSGPRSGVTKQYF
.,TRBV11-2,TRBD1,TRBJ2-7,TGTGCCAGCAGCTTAGTCCAAGAGACAGGGGCCCCCTACGAGCAGTACTTC,CASSLVQETGAPYEQYF
.,TRBV5-4,.,TRBJ2-1,TGTGCCAGCAGCTTTAGAGGGGGGACCTACAATGAGCAGTTCTTC,CASSFRGGTYNEQFF
.,TRBV19,TRBD1,TRBJ1-1,TGTGCCAGTAGTAACCAAGACAGGGGAAGAACTGAAGCTTTCTTT,CASSNQDRGRTEAFF
.,TRBV29-1,TRBD1,TRBJ2-3,TGCAGTCTGGACAGGGCGAGCACAGATACGCAGTATTTT,CSLDRASTDTQYF
.,TRBV18,.,TRBJ2-2,TGTGCCAGCTCACCCTTAGCGACCGGGGAGCTGTTTTTT,CASSPLATGELFF
.,TRBV24-1,TRBD1,TRBJ1-2,TGTGCCACCAGTGATCCAAGGACAGGGGTGAGCGGCTACACCTTC,CATSDPRTGVSGYTF
few,TRBV29-1,TRBD1,TRBJ1-3,TGCAGCGTTGTTACGGACAGGGGTGGAAACACCATATATTTT,CSVVTDRGGNTIYF
.,TRBV30,TRBD2,TRBJ2-1,TGTGCCTGGAGTAGACTAGCGGGAGCGGGGAATGAGCAGTTCTTC,CAWSRLAGAGNEQFF
.,TRBV5-1,TRBD1,TRBJ1-2,TGCGCCAGCAGCTCACAGGGGAATGGCTACACCTTC,CASSSQGNGYTF
.,TRBV24-1,TRBD2,TRBJ2-1,TGTGCCACCAGTGACACTAATAGCGGGAGGGCCGCGAATGAGCAGTTCTTC,CATSDTNSGRAANEQFF
.,TRBV24-1,TRBD1,TRBJ2-2,TGTGCCACCGAGAACGCGGGACAGGGGCGTCCCGGGGAGCTGTTTTTT,CATENAGQGRPGELFF
.,TRBV2,.,TRBJ1-5,TGTGCCAGCAGTGGGGGGCTTTCAGGTCTTGGTCAGCCCCAGCATTTT,CASSGGLSGLGQPQHF
.,TRBV2,.,TRBJ2-1,TGTGCCAGCAGTGAAGTTTGGGAGGACAATGAGCAGTTCTTC,CASSEVWEDNEQFF
.,TRBV11-3,.,TRBJ2-5,TGTGCCAGCAGCTTAGAAGGGGACGAGACCCAGTACTTC,CASSLEGDETQYF
few,TRBV19,TRBD2,TRBJ2-7,TGTGCCAGTAGTATGGGACTAGCGGGTTCCGGACCGTTCGAGCAGTACTTC,CASSMGLAGSGPFEQYF
.,TRBV11-2,.,TRBJ2-7,TGTGCCAGCAGCTTAGCTGGTTGGGGGAACCCCTACGAGCAGTACTTC,CASSLAGWGNPYEQYF
.,TRBV19,.,TRBJ1-1,TGTGCCAGTAGTCCCGGGACGGCTCCGAGGACTGAAGCTTTCTTT,CASSPGTAPRTEAFF
.,TRBV11-2,TRBD2,TRBJ2-3,TGTGCCAGCAGCCGAAGGACTAGCGGGAGAGGGGCTGACACAGATACGCAGTATTTT,CASSRRTSGRGADTDTQYF
.,TRBV19,.,TRBJ2-3,TGTGCCAGTAGTAAACCGGGCCCGATCACAGATACGCAGTATTTT,CASSKPGPITDTQYF
.,TRBV5-6,.,TRBJ1-5,TGTGCCAGCAGCTTTTACAGGCGCAATCAGCCCCAGCATTTT,CASSFYRRNQPQHF
once,TRBV9,.,TRBJ2-1,TGTGCCAGCAGCGTAGCATCTTGGGCTAGTTATAGCAATGAGCAGTTCTTC,CASSVASWASYSNEQFF
.,TRBV7-9,.,TRBJ2-1,TGTGCCAGCAGTAAGGAGGGGGCAAATGAGCAGTTCTTC,CASSKEGANEQFF
.,TRBV3-1/TRBV3-2,.,TRBJ2-3,TGTGCCAGCAGCCAAGGGGAGTATTCGGCGGGACATCCTTATTTT,CASSQGEYSAGHPYF
once,TRBV7-2,TRBD1,TRBJ1-2,TGTGCCAGCAGCGCAGGAGGTCTACAGGGGAGGAACTATGGCTACACCTTC,CASSAGGLQGRNYGYTF
.,TRBV27,.,TRBJ2-3,TGTGCCAGCAGCTGGGACACCACAGATACGCAGTATTTT,CASSWDTTDTQYF
.,TRBV30,.,TRBJ1-2,TGTGCCTGGAGGACAGGAGGCATTGGCTATGGCTACACCTTC,CAWRTGGIGYGYTF
.,TRBV18,TRBD2,TRBJ2-5,TGTGCCAGCTCACCGATCCTAGCGGGGGGTGAGACCCAGTACTTC,CASSPILAGGETQYF
.,TRBV9,.,TRBJ1-1,TGTGCCAGCTCCAGGTTTTTGAACACTGAAGCTTTCTTT,CASSRFLNTEAFF
once,TRBV2,.,TRBJ1-1,TGTGCCAGCAGGTCCTTGGCCGGACCCACTGAAGCTTTCTTT,CASRSLAGPTEAFF
.,TRBV15,TRBD1,TRBJ1-6,TGTGCCACCAGCAGGAACCCCGGGACAGGATATTCACCCCTCCACTTT,CATSRNPGTGYSPLHF
.,TRBV7-9,.,TRBJ2-5,TGTGCCAGCAGCTCCTTTGGAGAGACCCAGTACTTC,CASSSFGETQYF
few,TRBV3-1/TRBV3-2,.,TRBJ1-2,TGTGCCAGCAGCCGAAACGGAGGCTACACCTTC,CASSRNGGYTF
.,TRBV5-4,.,TRBJ2-5,TGTGCCAGCAGCCCAGGAAGTTACCAAGAGACCCAGTACTTC,CASSPGSYQETQYF
.,TRBV6-5,.,TRBJ1-2,TGTGCCAGCGGTCCTCCGACGGGGGGGCCCTATGGCTACACCTTC,CASGPPTGGPYGYTF
.,TRBV5-6,.,TRBJ2-5,TGTGCCAGCCTCAGGCCGGGGCGCGTGGAGACCCAGTACTTC,CASLRPGRVETQYF
.,TRBV27,.,TRBJ2-2,TGTGCCAGCAGTCCGCAGAGTACCACGAACACCGGGGAGCTGTTTTTT,CASSPQSTTNTGELFF
.,TRBV7-9,.,TRBJ1-6,TGTGCCAGCAGCTTAGCAGGGGTTGGTTCACCCCTCCACTTT,CASSLAGVGSPLHF
.,TRBV15,.,TRBJ1-1,TGTGCCACCAGCAGAGATCAGGAGGGAGGGGTCACTGAAGCTTTCTTT,CATSRDQEGGVTEAFF
.,TRBV4-3,TRBD1,TRBJ2-3,TGCGCCAGCAAGTCCGGACAGGGTAGCACAGATACGCAGTATTTT,CASKSGQGSTDTQYF
.,TRBV4-2,.,TRBJ1-5,TGTGCCAGCAGCCAATGGGCCGGACGTAATCAGCCCCAGCATTTT,CASSQWAGRNQPQHF
few,TRBV3-1/TRBV3-2,.,TRBJ2-7,TGTGCCAGCAGCCAAGTTACAGGCTCCTACGAGCAGTACTTC,CASSQVTGSYEQYF
.,TRBV5-3,.,TRBJ1-2,TGTGCCAGAAGCATCACAGGCAACTATGGCTACACCTTC,CARSITGNYGYTF
.,TRBV14,.,TRBJ1-2,TGTGCCAGCAGCCAAGATTGGGCCGTTAACTATGGCTACACCTTC,CASSQDWAVNYGYTF